The 5 T cell receptor beta chains below all came from one sample that was sequenced in a study of T cell repertoires in aging, cancer and after chemotherapy. Rearranged V-D-J TRB sequences were amplified with a mixed TRB-A/B primer pool. One entry per CDR3 protein results from TCRdb running MiXCR on the multiplex PCR reads. The sample records about 12,000 distinct CDR3 sequences, roughly 31% being singletons. Peripheral blood genomic DNA, not sorted cells or RNA, was the template. The sequenced sample consisted of blood. The receptors derive from a human donor in good health. The donor label of this sample is uncertain.

This clonotype showed up just a few times. CDR3 in amino acids: CASSLKRQGYGYTF. In DNA form, the CDR3 reads TGTGCCAGCAGCTTGAAGAGACAGGGCTATGGCTACACCTTC. This chain links TRBV5-4 with TRBJ1-2; 7 bases are a match to TRBD1. This CDR3 is 14 amino acids long. The V and J ends lost 1 base and 4 bases, in that order; junction bases with no gene match: 4. Germline values: CDR1 SGHNT, CDR2 YYREEE (reference sequence).

This clonotype was observed a few times. This rearrangement joins TRBV12-3 or TRBV12-4 to TRBJ1-6; D uncertain. V was pared by 2 bases and J by 9 bases, with 5 bases between. This CDR3 is 12 amino acids long. The CDR3 DNA sequence: TGTGCCAGCAGTTTACTAGGTTCACCCCTCCACTTT. Translation gives CASSLLGSPLHF.

This chain uses TRBV19 with TRBJ1-4; a weak D match, TRBD1 (5 bases). V lost 3 bases and J 8 bases, leaving 16 bases between the germline ends. The CDR3 runs to 15 residues. Germline V gives CDR1 LNHDA, CDR2 SQIVND (reference sequence). The CDR3: CASSIGGADIEKLFF. The DNA for the CDR3 is TGTGCCAGTAGTATCGGTGGGGCCGATATCGAAAAACTGTTTTTT.

The chain uses TRBV27 and TRBJ1-6; perhaps TRBD1 as D (6 bases). The CDR3 has 15 amino acids. Germline CDR1 is MNHEY and CDR2 is SMNVEV (reference sequence). V gave up 4 bases and J gave up 4 bases, with 11 bases separating them. The CDR3 DNA reads TGTGCCAGCAGTTCCCAGGGGACATATAATTCACCCCTCCACTTT. Translated: CASSSQGTYNSPLHF.

This chain links TRBV18 with TRBJ1-1; the D is unclear. Germline V gives CDR1 KGHSH, CDR2 LQKENI. Trimming took 3 bases from V and 3 from J, leaving 5 bases between them. The CDR3 has 12 residues. The DNA of the CDR3 is TGTGCCAGCTCACCCCAAGACACTGAAGCTTTCTTT. It is translated as CASSPQDTEAFF.